This T cell receptor (beta chain) was identified in a study of blood T cell repertoires in COVID-19. The method was immunoSEQ multiplex PCR; TCRdb's version includes in-frame clones alone and lacks a portion of them. The sample includes approximately 230,000 clones, 82% of them seen just once. Losses at the gene ends were 11 bases for V and 2 bases for J; bases not matched to a gene: 4. Germline loops: CDR1 KGHDR, CDR2 SFDVKD. The CDR3 runs to 13 residues. Participant-reported clinical history was the basis for cohort assignment. The receptor was isolated from a man in his forties who had recovered from COVID-19. The sample consisted of PBMCs or T cells enriched from blood (not recorded which). This sequence joins TRBV24-1 and TRBJ2-3; 9 bases match TRBD1. CDR3 residues: CAIRDRATDTQYF. CDR3 nucleotides: TGTGCCATCAGGGACAGGGCCACAGATACGCAGTATTTT.